The TCR beta chain described here comes from a study of identical twins. There are a few counts of this clonotype. Unique molecular identifiers were present on the cDNA, and a universal primer site came from template switching. TCRdb re-derived calls from the 5' RACE reads in MiXCR, one entry per CDR3 protein. The data show 1.5 million to 2 million distinct CDR3 sequences, about 32% seen once. The CDR3 consists of 13 residues. CDR1 is DFQATT and CDR2 is SNEGSKA in the germline V gene (reference sequence). V was clipped by 2 bases and J by 0 bases, with 8 bases between them. The specimen sequenced was cord blood. The sequence was collected from a newborn girl in good health. V and J are TRBV20-1 and TRBJ2-7; TRBD2 might be the D (6 bases). This CDR3 reads CSARWRGSYEQYF. The CDR3 DNA sequence: TGCAGTGCTAGATGGAGGGGCTCCTACGAGCAGTACTTC.